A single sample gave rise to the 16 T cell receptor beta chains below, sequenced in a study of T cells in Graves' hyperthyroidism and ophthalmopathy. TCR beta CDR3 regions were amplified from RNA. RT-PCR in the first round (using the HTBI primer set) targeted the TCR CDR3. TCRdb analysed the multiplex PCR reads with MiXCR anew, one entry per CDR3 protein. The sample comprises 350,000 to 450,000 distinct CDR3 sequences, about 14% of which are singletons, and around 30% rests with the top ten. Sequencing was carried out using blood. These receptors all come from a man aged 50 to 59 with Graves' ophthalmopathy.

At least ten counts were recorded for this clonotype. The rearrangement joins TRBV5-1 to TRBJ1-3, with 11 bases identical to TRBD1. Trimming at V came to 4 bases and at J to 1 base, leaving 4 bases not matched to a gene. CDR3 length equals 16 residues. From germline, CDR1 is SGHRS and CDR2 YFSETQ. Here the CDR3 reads CASSGGTGGSGNTIYF. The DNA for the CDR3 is TGCGCCAGCAGCGGTGGGACAGGGGGTTCTGGAAACACCATATATTTT.

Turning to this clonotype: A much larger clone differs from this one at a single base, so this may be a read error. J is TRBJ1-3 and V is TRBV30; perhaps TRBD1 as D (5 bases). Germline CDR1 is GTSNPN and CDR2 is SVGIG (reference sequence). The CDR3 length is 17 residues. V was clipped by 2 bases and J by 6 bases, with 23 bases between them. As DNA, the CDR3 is TGTGCCTGGAGTTTGGGGACCCTCTCGCGGTCCGAAAACACCATATATTTT. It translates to CAWSLGTLSRSENTIYF.

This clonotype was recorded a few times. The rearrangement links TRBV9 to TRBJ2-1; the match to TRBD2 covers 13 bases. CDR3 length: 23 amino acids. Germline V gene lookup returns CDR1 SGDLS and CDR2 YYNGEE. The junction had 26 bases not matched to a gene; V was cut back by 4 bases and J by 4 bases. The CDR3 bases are TGTGCCAGCAGCTCCGGGACAGAATCGACTAGCGGGAGGCCTCGCGTACCTTACAATGAGCAGTTCTTC. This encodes CASSSGTESTSGRPRVPYNEQFF.

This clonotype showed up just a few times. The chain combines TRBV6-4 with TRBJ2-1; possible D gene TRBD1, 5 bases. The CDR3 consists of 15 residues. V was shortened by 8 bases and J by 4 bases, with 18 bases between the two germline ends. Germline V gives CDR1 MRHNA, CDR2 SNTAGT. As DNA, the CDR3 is TGTGCCAGCGGAGACAGAGAATCGACTTACAATGAGCAGTTCTTC. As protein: CASGDRESTYNEQFF.

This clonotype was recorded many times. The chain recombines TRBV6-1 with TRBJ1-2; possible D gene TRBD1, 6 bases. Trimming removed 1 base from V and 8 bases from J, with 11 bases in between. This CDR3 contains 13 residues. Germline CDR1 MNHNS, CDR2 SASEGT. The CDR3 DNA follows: TGTGCCAGCAGTGAAGAAACAGGGTTCGGCTACACCTTC. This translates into CASSEETGFGYTF.

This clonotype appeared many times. The CDR3: CASSPGWGAGELFF. Here the CDR3 DNA reads TGTGCCAGCAGCCCCGGATGGGGGGCCGGGGAGCTGTTTTTT. The chain joins TRBV3-1 to TRBJ2-2; D possibly corresponds to TRBD2 (6 bases). Trimming took 4 bases from V and 6 from J, leaving 12 bases between them. The CDR3 has 14 residues. Germline lookup yields CDR1 LGHDT and CDR2 YNNKEL (reference sequence).

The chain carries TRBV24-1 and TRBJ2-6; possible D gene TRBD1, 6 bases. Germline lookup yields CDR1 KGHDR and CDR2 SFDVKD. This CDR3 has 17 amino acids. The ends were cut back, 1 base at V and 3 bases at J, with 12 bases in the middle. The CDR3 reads CATSDFAGAGGANVLTF. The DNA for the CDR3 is TGTGCCACCAGTGATTTCGCAGGGGCTGGTGGGGCCAACGTCCTGACTTTC.

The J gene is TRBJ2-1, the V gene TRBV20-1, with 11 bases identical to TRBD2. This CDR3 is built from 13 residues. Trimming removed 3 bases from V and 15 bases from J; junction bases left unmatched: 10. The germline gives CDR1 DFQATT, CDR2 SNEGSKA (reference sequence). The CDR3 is CSASVVAGGPGFF. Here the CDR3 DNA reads TGCAGTGCTAGTGTGGTAGCGGGAGGGCCCGGGTTCTTC.

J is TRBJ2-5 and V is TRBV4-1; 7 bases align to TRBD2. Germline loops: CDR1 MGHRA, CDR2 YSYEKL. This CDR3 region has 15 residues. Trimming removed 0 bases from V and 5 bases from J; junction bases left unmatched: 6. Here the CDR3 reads CASSQEGGFGETQYF. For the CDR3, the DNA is TGCGCCAGCAGCCAAGAGGGGGGGTTCGGGGAGACCCAGTACTTC.

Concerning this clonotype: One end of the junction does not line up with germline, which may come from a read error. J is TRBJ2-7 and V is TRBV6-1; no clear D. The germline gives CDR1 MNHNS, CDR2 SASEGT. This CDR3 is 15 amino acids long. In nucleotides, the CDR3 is TGTGCCAGCAGTTATTCCAGCGATATATCCTCCGAGCAGTACTTC. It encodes CASSYSSDISSEQYF.

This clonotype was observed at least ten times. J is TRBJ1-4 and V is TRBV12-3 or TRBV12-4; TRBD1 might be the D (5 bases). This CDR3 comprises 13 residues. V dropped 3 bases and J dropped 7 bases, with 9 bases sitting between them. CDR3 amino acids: CASSFAGPEKLFF. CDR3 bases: TGTGCCAGCAGTTTCGCAGGGCCTGAAAAACTGTTTTTT.

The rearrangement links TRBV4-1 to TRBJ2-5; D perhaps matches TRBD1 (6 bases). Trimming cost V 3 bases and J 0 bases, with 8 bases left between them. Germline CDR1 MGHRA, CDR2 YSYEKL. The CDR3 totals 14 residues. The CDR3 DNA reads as TGCGCCAGCAGCCATAACAGGGACCAAGAGACCCAGTACTTC. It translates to CASSHNRDQETQYF.

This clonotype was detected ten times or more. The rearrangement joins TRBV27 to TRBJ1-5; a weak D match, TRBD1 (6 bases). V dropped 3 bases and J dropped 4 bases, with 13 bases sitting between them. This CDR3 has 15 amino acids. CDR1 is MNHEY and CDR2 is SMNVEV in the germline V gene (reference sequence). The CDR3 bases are TGTGCCAGCAGTTTGACAGGAGGGACTAATCAGCCCCAGCATTTT. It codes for CASSLTGGTNQPQHF.

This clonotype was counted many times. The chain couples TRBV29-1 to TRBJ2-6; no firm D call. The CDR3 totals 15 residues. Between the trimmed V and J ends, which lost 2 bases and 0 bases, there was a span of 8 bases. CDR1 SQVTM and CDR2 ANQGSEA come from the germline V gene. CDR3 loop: CSVELLNSGANVLTF. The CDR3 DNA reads TGCAGCGTTGAATTACTTAACTCTGGGGCCAACGTCCTGACTTTC.

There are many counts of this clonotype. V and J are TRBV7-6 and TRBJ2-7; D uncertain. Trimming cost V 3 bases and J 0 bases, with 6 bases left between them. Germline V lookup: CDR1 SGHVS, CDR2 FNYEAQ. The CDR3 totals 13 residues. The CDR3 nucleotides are TGTGCCAGCAGCTTTGACCACTCCTACGAGCAGTACTTC. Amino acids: CASSFDHSYEQYF.

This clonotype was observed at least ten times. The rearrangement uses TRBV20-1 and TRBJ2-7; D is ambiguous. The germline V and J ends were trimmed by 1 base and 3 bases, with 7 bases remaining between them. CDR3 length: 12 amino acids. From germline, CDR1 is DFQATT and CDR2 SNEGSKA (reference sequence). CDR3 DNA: TGCAGTGCTAGAGCTCCGGTCTACGAGCAGTACTTC. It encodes CSARAPVYEQYF.